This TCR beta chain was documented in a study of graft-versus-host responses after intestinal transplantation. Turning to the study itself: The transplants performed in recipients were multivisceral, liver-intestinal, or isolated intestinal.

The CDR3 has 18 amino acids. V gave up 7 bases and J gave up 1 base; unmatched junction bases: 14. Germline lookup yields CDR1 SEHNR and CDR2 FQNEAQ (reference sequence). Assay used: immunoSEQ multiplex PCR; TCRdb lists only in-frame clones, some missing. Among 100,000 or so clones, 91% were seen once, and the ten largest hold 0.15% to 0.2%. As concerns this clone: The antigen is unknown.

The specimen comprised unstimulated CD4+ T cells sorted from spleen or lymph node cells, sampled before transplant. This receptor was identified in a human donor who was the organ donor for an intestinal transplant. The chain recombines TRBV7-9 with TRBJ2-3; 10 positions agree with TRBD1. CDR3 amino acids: CASKHGDRGRFGTDTQYF. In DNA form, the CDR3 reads TGTGCCAGCAAACATGGAGACAGGGGGCGCTTCGGCACAGATACGCAGTATTTT.